This T cell receptor (beta chain) was retrieved from a study of vaccination and CD4 T cells after COVID-19. Study-level background: Stimulation of the cells used overlapping spike peptide pools from SARS-CoV-2 and from the common cold coronaviruses HCoV-NL63, HCoV-OC43 and HCoV-229E.

Findings and caveats of the study: A median around 90% of convalescent patients' SARS-CoV-2-reactive clones emerged only after vaccination.

Germline CDR1 reads KGHDR; CDR2 reads SFDVKD. Trimming removed 7 bases at V and 13 bases at J, with 20 bases between. This CDR3 has 13 residues. This clonotype appeared a few times. Its antigen is unidentified. With the Oncomine TCR Beta short-read assay, DNA from cultured CD4+ T cells was sequenced. Genomic DNA was taken out of cultured CD4+ T cells by extraction. TCRdb re-analysed the PCR reads in MiXCR, keeping a single row per CDR3 protein. The sample has over 20,000 distinct CDR3 sequences, over 35% seen once. Regarding treatment: roughly 11-day PBMC culture with coronavirus spike peptide pools or control peptides (ViraFEST assay).

The TCR was taken from a human donor who received a COVID-19 vaccine. The specimen comprised CD4+ T cells from blood, cultured in vitro, sampled before SARS-CoV-2 vaccination. The chain combines TRBV24-1 with TRBJ2-3; D ambiguous. This CDR3 is CATRPNPGGGEYF. CDR3 nucleotide sequence: TGTGCCACCAGACCTAACCCGGGCGGTGGGGAGTATTTT.